Sequencing of this T cell receptor (beta chain) was carried out in a study of T cell responses to AZD1222 COVID-19 vaccine. The method was immunoSEQ multiplex PCR; TCRdb's version includes in-frame clones alone and lacks a portion of them. The sample shows about 120,000 clones, about 92% of them seen only once. CDR3 length: 15 amino acids. CDR1 is SGHRS and CDR2 is YFSETQ in the germline V gene. Trimming shortened V by 2 bases and J by 2 bases, and 14 bases separated the two germline ends. About this clone: Antigen: not known.

Overall study findings and caveats: Only a handful of people who got AZD1222 tested seropositive at baseline.

The sample was peripheral blood, taken 28 days after the second AZD1222 dose. The sequence was collected from an adult who received the AZD1222 COVID-19 vaccine. The chain joins TRBV5-1 to TRBJ2-7; D may be TRBD1 or TRBD2 (5 bases each). The CDR3 region has the DNA TGCGCCAGCAGCTTAGGTCCCGGGGCCCCCTACGAGCAGTACTTC. Translated, it gives CASSLGPGAPYEQYF.